Given below is one T cell receptor (beta chain) in context. Antigen unknown. For each subset, genomic DNA was distributed in equal portions over several immunoSEQ plates. Using immunoSEQ multiplex PCR, the repertoire was profiled, and TCRdb retains in-frame clones only, with some absent. The table records over 2 million clones, roughly 90% of them present only once. The germline gives CDR1 SGHVS, CDR2 FQNEAQ. This CDR3 is built from 16 residues. J gave up 7 bases and V 6 bases, and 16 bases lay outside the gene matches. The sample comes from a study of shared clonotypes between healthy human individuals. About the study: In total, the donors were a couple of women and a few men aged 18 to 49.

General observations from the study: Non-shared clonotypes had lower generation probabilities than those shared by all four donors. Generally, naive subsets came out with larger estimated richness than memory subsets.

The rearrangement links TRBV7-8 to TRBJ1-1, with 8 nucleotides matching TRBD1. This clonotype was obtained from a man aged 18 to 30 in good health. Some clones in this sample may be carry-over from other donors' samples. Material for sequencing was naive CD4+ T cells from PBMCs. Subset here: CD45RA+ positively selected. The CDR3 reads CASSPIRTGRRDEAFF. The CDR3 DNA is TGTGCCAGCAGTCCCATCCGGACAGGGCGGAGGGATGAAGCTTTCTTT.